This T cell receptor (beta chain) was identified during a study of radiation and T cells in renal cell carcinoma. Turning to the study itself: Nephrectomy followed 15 Gy stereotactic body radiation by 4 weeks.

General study points: No pretreatment tumor biopsies were available for baseline clonotypes.

The CDR3 covers 14 residues. With 5 bases clipped from V and 2 bases from J, the junction kept 5 bases outside the gene matches. Germline V gene lookup returns CDR1 SGHTA and CDR2 FQGNSA. Time point specified: baseline pretreatment blood. As to treatment: 15 Gy SBRT to primary tumor, nephrectomy 4 weeks later. After SBRT, blood was collected at 2 and 4 weeks, plus baseline. Produced via immunoSEQ multiplex PCR; TCRdb's table is partial and in-frame only. The sample gives approximately 140,000 clones, roughly 85% of which show up once; 20% to 25% is in the top ten. A note on this clone: Its specificity is unknown.

This sequence originates from a woman in her forties or fifties with renal cell carcinoma. V gene TRBV7-2 combines with J gene TRBJ2-7; 8 bases are a match to TRBD1. The starting material was blood, obtained from a patient whose treatment included radiotherapy and nephrectomy. In DNA form, the CDR3 reads TGTGCCAGCAGCACCGGGGACAGGACCTACGAGCAGTACTTC. Residues: CASSTGDRTYEQYF.